This T cell receptor (beta chain) was obtained from a study of early T cells in non-severe SARS-CoV-2 infection. Study-wide points: Matches to VDJdb favored anti-spike CD8 responses and missed private and CD4 specificities.

A word on this clonotype: The antigen is undetermined.

TCRdb reprocessed the 5' RACE reads with MiXCR, giving one entry per CDR3 protein. The sample includes more than 90,000 distinct CDR3 sequences, approximately 9.9% of them seen just once. The CDR3 runs 14 residues. The V gene's germline CDR1 is SQVTM and CDR2 ANQGSEA. J lost 0 bases, V lost 7 bases, and 6 bases had no gene match. The chain has TRBV29-1 and TRBJ2-5, with TRBD1 matching over 9 bases. The TCR comes from an adult who was a healthcare worker with PCR-confirmed SARS-CoV-2 infection or an uninfected control (not recorded which). Sequenced material: whole blood. This chain's CDR3 is CSGDDRGNQETQYF. The CDR3 bases are TGCAGCGGGGATGACAGGGGGAACCAAGAGACCCAGTACTTC. Full variable domain (rest looked up from reference TRBV29-1 and TRBJ2-5): SAVISQKPSRDICQRGTSLTIQCQVDSQVTMMFWYRQQPGQSLTLIATANQGSEATYESGFVIDKFPISRPNLTFSTLTVSNMSPEDSSIYLCSGDDRGNQETQYFGPGTRLLVL.